Below are 5 T cell receptor beta chains sequenced from a single sample in a study of T-cell memory formation after mild COVID-19. In TCRdb, the 5' RACE reads were re-called with MiXCR into one record per CDR3 protein. The table records approximately 100,000 distinct CDR3 sequences, 8.5% to 14% of them present only once. The sample comprised PBMCs or a T cell subset sorted from them (not recorded which). The receptor source for this set is a man between 18 and 29 years old who had mild COVID-19 (a few samples of this study predate the infection). Cell type and time point are not known.

V usage is TRBV11-3 and J usage is TRBJ2-1; D gene uncertain. Germline CDR1 is SGHNT and CDR2 is YENEEA. V shed 0 bases and J shed 7 bases, with 13 bases lying between them. CDR3 length equals 15 residues. The CDR3 DNA reads TGTGCCAGCAGCTTAGAAGGGTTGACGGCAAATGAGCAGTTCTTC. This translates into CASSLEGLTANEQFF.

The chain links TRBV27 to TRBJ1-1; D uncertain. This CDR3 has 14 amino acids. V lost 2 bases and J lost 2, with 9 bases in between. CDR1 is MNHEY and CDR2 is SMNVEV in the germline V gene (reference sequence). Here the CDR3 reads CASSLVRDNTEAFF. The CDR3 DNA sequence: TGTGCCAGCAGTTTAGTGAGGGATAACACTGAAGCTTTCTTT.

There are a few counts of this clonotype. The chain couples TRBV11-2 to TRBJ2-2; D gene unclear. The CDR3 sequence is 15 residues long. Trimming took off 3 bases at V and 6 bases at J, with 14 bases between the two ends. CDR1 SGHAT and CDR2 FQNNGV come from the germline V gene. For the CDR3, the DNA is TGTGCCAGCAGCTTCACTGACTTTGCGTCCGGGGAGCTGTTTTTT. Its translation: CASSFTDFASGELFF. Drawing the rest from reference TRBV11-2 and TRBJ2-2, the complete variable domain is EAGVAQSPRYKIIEKRQSVAFWCNPISGHATLYWYQQILGQGPKLLIQFQNNGVVDDSQLPKDRFSAERLKGVDSTLKIQPAKLEDSAVYLCASSFTDFASGELFFGEGSRLTVL.

This clonotype was seen more than once but under ten times. The V and J genes are TRBV24-1 and TRBJ2-2; no clear D. Germline-derived CDR1 and CDR2 are KGHDR and SFDVKD. This CDR3 comprises 13 residues. V was cut by 12 bases and J by 3 bases, with 13 bases left in between. CDR3 nucleotides: TGTGCCTCCCGTAGGCCAGACACCGGGGAGCTGTTTTTT. Residues: CASRRPDTGELFF.

The chain links TRBV10-3 to TRBJ1-2, with a weak D call TRBD1 (6 bases). Per the germline V gene, CDR1 is ENHRY and CDR2 is SYGVKD. The V end lost 8 bases, the J end lost 5 bases, and 18 bases lay between the germline ends. The CDR3 sequence is 14 residues long. CDR3 amino acids: CAIHPGQTFYGYTF. In DNA, the CDR3 is TGTGCCATCCACCCGGGACAAACATTTTATGGCTACACCTTC.